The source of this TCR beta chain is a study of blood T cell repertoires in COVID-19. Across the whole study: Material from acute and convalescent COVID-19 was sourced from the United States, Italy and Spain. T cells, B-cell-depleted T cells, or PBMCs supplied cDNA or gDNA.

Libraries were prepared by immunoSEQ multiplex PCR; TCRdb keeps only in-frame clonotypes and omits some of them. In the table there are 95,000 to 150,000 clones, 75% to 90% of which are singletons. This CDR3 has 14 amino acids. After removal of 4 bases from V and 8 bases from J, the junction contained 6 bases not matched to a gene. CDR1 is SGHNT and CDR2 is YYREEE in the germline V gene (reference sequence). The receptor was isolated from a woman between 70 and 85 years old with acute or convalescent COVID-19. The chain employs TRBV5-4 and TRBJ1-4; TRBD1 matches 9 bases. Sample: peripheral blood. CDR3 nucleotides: TGTGCCAGCAGCCTGGACAGGGGACGGGAAAAACTGTTTTTT. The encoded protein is CASSLDRGREKLFF. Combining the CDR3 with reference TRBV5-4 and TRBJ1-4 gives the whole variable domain ETGVTQSPTHLIKTRGQQVTLRCSSQSGHNTVSWYQQALGQGPQFIFQYYREEENGRGNFPPRFSGLQFPNYSSELNVNALELDDSALYLCASSLDRGREKLFFGSGTQLSVL.